The 17 T cell receptor beta chains in this list originate from one sample, sequenced in a study of monozygotic twins with inflammatory bowel disease (dated by TCRdb to between 2018 and 2020). Libraries were built with 5' RACE. Sequencing relied on an Illumina HiSeq 2500. TCRdb reprocessed the reads and provides one entry for every CDR3 protein sequence; no DNA is given. The sample's table covers roughly 120,000 distinct CDR3 sequences. The leading ten clones occupy around 12% of the sample. Sequencing used blood. The receptors come from a human donor with ulcerative colitis or Crohn's disease, or a healthy co-twin of an affected twin (not recorded which).

V and J are TRBV6-5 and TRBJ1-5. The V gene's germline CDR1 is MNHEY and CDR2 SVGAGI. The CDR3 is 14 residues long. The CDR3 region is CASSYGRMGQPQHF.

The chain is built from TRBV19 and TRBJ1-1. The CDR3 is 14 residues long. Germline V CDR1 and CDR2: LNHDA, SQIVND (reference sequence). The CDR3 loop is CASSQGGRNTEAFF.

The chain carries TRBV10-3 and TRBJ2-5. Germline-derived CDR1 and CDR2 are ENHRY and SYGVKD. CDR3 size: 12 residues. The CDR3 region is CAISESEETQYF.

V is TRBV20-1 and J is TRBJ1-2; the TCRdb D gene call, TRBD1, has no DNA to confirm it. The CDR3 has 15 residues. Germline V lookup: CDR1 DFQATT, CDR2 SNEGSKA (reference sequence). CDR3 region: CSARDRDRINYGYTF.

The CDR3 region is CASSYSSLVYNEQFF. The rearrangement joins TRBV6-5 to TRBJ2-1. The CDR3 has 15 residues. Germline V gene sequence: CDR1 MNHEY, CDR2 SVGAGI.

The V and J genes are TRBV6-5 and TRBJ1-1; TCRdb reports TRBD1, a call that lacks DNA to check it against. The V gene's germline CDR1 is MNHEY and CDR2 SVGAGI. The CDR3 spans 12 residues. CDR3 amino acids: CASSFEKGATFF.

This chain joins TRBV5-1 and TRBJ2-1. Germline V gene sequence: CDR1 SGHRS, CDR2 YFSETQ. This CDR3 is built from 15 residues. CDR3 protein: CASSLQLASYNEQFF.

The chain couples TRBV9 to TRBJ2-3; TCRdb picks TRBD1, but there is no DNA to check that call. The CDR3 has 13 amino acids. The germline gives CDR1 SGDLS, CDR2 YYNGEE. The chain's CDR3 is CASRGTEGDTQYF.

The chain carries TRBV5-1 and TRBJ2-5; with no DNA, the TCRdb D assignment of TRBD1 cannot be verified. Germline assignment: CDR1 SGHRS and CDR2 YFSETQ. The CDR3 is made up of 15 amino acids. This chain's CDR3 is CASSLAGDVGETQYF.

The chain uses TRBV7-9 and TRBJ2-3; the TCRdb D gene call, TRBD1, has no DNA to confirm it. Germline V CDR1 and CDR2: SEHNR, FQNEAQ (reference sequence). The CDR3 has 15 residues. The chain's CDR3 is CASSPGQGGTDTQYF.

The chain's CDR3 is CASSRTTGELFF. V gene TRBV7-9 combines with J gene TRBJ2-2. Germline loops: CDR1 SEHNR, CDR2 FQNEAQ (reference sequence). The CDR3 runs 12 residues.

Here the CDR3 reads CATSSYRGQNQPQHF. The chain combines TRBV15 with TRBJ1-5; TCRdb names TRBD1, which stays unverified in the absence of DNA. The CDR3 contains 15 residues. Germline V gene sequence: CDR1 LNHNV, CDR2 YYDKDF (reference sequence).

This rearrangement joins TRBV29-1 to TRBJ1-1; TCRdb designates TRBD1, a call that cannot be tested without DNA. The CDR3 loop spans 14 amino acids. In germline, CDR1 is SQVTM, CDR2 ANQGSEA. The CDR3 loop reads CSAKTGTGGTEAFF.

CDR3 sequence: CASSISGENGYTF. The gene calls are TRBV19 and TRBJ1-2. Looked up from germline, CDR1 is LNHDA and CDR2 is SQIVND (reference sequence). This CDR3 spans 13 amino acids.

The CDR3 loop is CASSPLSTETYEQYF. The rearrangement joins TRBV18 to TRBJ2-7. CDR1 and CDR2 (germline): KGHSH, LQKENI. This CDR3 is built from 15 residues.

The chain carries TRBV28 and TRBJ1-5; TCRdb designates TRBD1, a call that cannot be tested without DNA. The CDR3 is 14 amino acids. Germline CDR1 reads MDHEN; CDR2 reads SYDVKM. The chain's CDR3 is CASSPSGSNQPQHF.

V gene TRBV12-3 or TRBV12-4 combines with J gene TRBJ2-7. The CDR3 has 13 residues. The CDR3: CASSLTGAYEQYF.